The TCR beta chain described here comes from a study of T-cell reconstitution after alpha-beta-depleted transplantation in children. Findings and limits, study-wide: Newly produced T cells mostly provided counts and TCRbeta diversity after one year, as hyperexpanded clones declined.

Germline assignment: CDR1 MNHNS and CDR2 SASEGT. There are 14 residues in the CDR3. Trimming shortened V by 7 bases and J by 3 bases, and 15 bases separated the two germline ends. Unique molecular identifiers were incorporated when the TCRbeta library was constructed. TCRdb independently ran MiXCR on the PCR reads; one entry per CDR3 protein. This table has about 980,000 distinct CDR3 sequences, around 30% appearing once. This clonotype has only a few counts. No antigen is known for it. The clonotype was recovered from a boy younger than two who had a stem cell transplant for SCID, so the T cells may come from the graft donor. The rearrangement uses TRBV6-1 and TRBJ1-1; perhaps TRBD1 as D (5 bases). The sequenced sample was PBMCs, mostly from graft donor cells, obtained 360 days after TCRalphabeta/CD19-depleted stem cell transplant. The CDR3 is CASILWAGHTEAFF. Here the CDR3 DNA reads TGTGCCAGCATCCTCTGGGCGGGACACACTGAAGCTTTCTTT.